The clone carrying this TCR beta chain was detected a few times. Its antigen is unknown. V was clipped by 4 bases and J by 1 base; unmatched bases: 5. The germline CDR1 and CDR2 sequences are DFQATT and SNEGSKA (reference sequence). The CDR3 runs 15 residues. This record comes from a study of blood T cells in healthy people across ages. Broader study findings: Estimates drawn from one million T cells were deemed to understate diversity. Among long-lived donors, naive CD4+ cells were more numerous and diversity higher than in aged donors.

The use of a sample-barcoded 5' primer and a J-beta primer mix characterized a second PCR of roughly 6 to 11 cycles. Tagging of each cDNA molecule was performed by a template-switch adaptor with 12 random nucleotides. One entry per CDR3 protein results from TCRdb running MiXCR on the 5' RACE reads. The table shows 1.4 million to 1.5 million distinct CDR3 sequences, with approximately 40% occurring only once. The sequence came from a young woman in good health. The V call is TRBV20-1, the J call TRBJ1-5, with 9 positions matching TRBD1. The sample consisted of blood. CDR3 sequence reads: CSATPGQGSNQPQHF. CDR3 DNA: TGCAGTGCTACTCCGGGACAGGGAAGCAATCAGCCCCAGCATTTT.